One and the same sample provided the 5 T cell receptor beta chains below, sequenced in a study of cytomegalovirus exposure and HLA in healthy donors. Researchers ran the PCR with 60 Vbeta and 13 Jbeta primers. Generated by immunoSEQ multiplex PCR, the TCRdb table keeps only in-frame clones and is missing some. Among roughly 130,000 clones, more than 8% were seen once, and the ten largest hold under 7%. Input material: PBMCs. The origin of the receptors is a man aged 40-55 years in good health and CMV-seronegative.

The sample holds a few counts of this clone. The J gene is TRBJ2-7, the V gene TRBV6-5, with 8 bases matching TRBD1. CDR1 and CDR2 (germline): MNHEY, SVGAGI. The CDR3 totals 15 residues. Unmatched junction bases numbered 11, after V lost 6 bases and J lost 4 bases. CDR3 protein: CASRRSGQGSYEQYF. Here the CDR3 DNA reads TGTGCCAGCAGAAGATCCGGACAGGGTTCGTACGAGCAGTACTTC.

This clone was counted only a few times. Germline is not matched at one junction end, which may reflect a read error. The chain is built from TRBV7-3 and TRBJ1-6; weak D call: TRBD1 (5 bases). From germline, CDR1 is SGHTA and CDR2 FQGTGA. The CDR3 contains 16 residues. CDR3 nucleotide sequence: TGTGCCAGCAGCACCCTCAGGGAAGCGAATAATTCACCCTTCCACTTT. It codes for CASSTLREANNSPFHF.

This clone has a handful of counts. The chain is built from TRBV7-6 and TRBJ1-4; D gene unclear. Germline CDR1 is SGHVS and CDR2 is FNYEAQ. Between the trimmed V and J ends, which lost 1 base and 5 bases, there was a span of 11 bases. This CDR3 comprises 15 residues. The CDR3 bases are TGTGCCAGCAGCTTAGGTGGAGGGTACAATGAAAAACTGTTTTTT. Protein sequence: CASSLGGGYNEKLFF.

The gene calls are TRBV29-1 and TRBJ1-2, with D possibly TRBD1 on 6 matching bases. From germline, CDR1 is SQVTM and CDR2 ANQGSEA. Trimming cost V 8 bases and J 4 bases, with 14 bases left between them. CDR3 length: 12 residues. CDR3 DNA: TGCAGCATCAACAGGGTGAGCTATGGCTACACCTTC. Its protein is CSINRVSYGYTF.

This sequence joins TRBV9 and TRBJ2-3, with 9 bases lining up with TRBD2. CDR3 length: 15 amino acids. The junction had 3 bases not matched to a gene; V was cut back by 1 base and J by 3 bases. Looked up from germline, CDR1 is SGDLS and CDR2 is YYNGEE. For the CDR3, the DNA is TGTGCCAGCAGCGTAAGCGGGGGGTTTACAGATACGCAGTATTTT. Its protein is CASSVSGGFTDTQYF. The full variable domain, rest sourced from reference TRBV9 and TRBJ2-3, is DSGVTQTPKHLITATGQRVTLRCSPRSGDLSVYWYQQSLDQGLQFLIQYYNGEERAKGNILERFSAQQFPDLHSELNLSSLELGDSALYFCASSVSGGFTDTQYFGPGTRLTVL.